This TCR beta chain was sequenced during a study of T-cell reconstitution after alpha-beta-depleted transplantation in children. Overall study results and limits: It was newly produced T cells that mostly accounted for T-cell counts and diversity one year after transplant. In some patients, recipient T cells and intrathymic progenitors surviving conditioning explained high day-60 diversity.

About this clonotype: Its specificity is unknown.

Trimming pared 1 base from V and 6 bases from J, leaving 9 bases between. The germline CDR1 and CDR2 sequences are SGHKS and YYEKEE (reference sequence). The CDR3 runs to 13 residues. For TCRbeta, the library was prepared with unique molecular identifiers. MiXCR, applied by TCRdb to the PCR reads, yields one record per CDR3 protein. The table lists approximately 980,000 distinct CDR3 sequences, around 30% of them singletons. The source is a boy under two years old who had a stem cell transplant for SCID, so the T cells may come from the graft donor. Source: PBMCs, mostly from graft donor cells, taken 360 days after TCRalphabeta/CD19-depleted stem cell transplant. The V gene is TRBV5-5, the J gene TRBJ2-3; TRBD2 is a possible D gene (6 bases). For the CDR3, the DNA is TGTGCCAGCAGCTTGCGGAGGGACGATACGCAGTATTTT. Translation gives CASSLRRDDTQYF.